Following are 11 T cell receptor beta chains from one sample sequenced in a study of persistence of HIV-infected CD4 T cells. This was the immunoSEQ version 4 assay in survey mode. Only in-frame clones appear in the TCRdb table, and some are missing; sequencing was by immunoSEQ multiplex PCR. This sample yields 45,000 or so clones, of which approximately 90% are seen a single time; about 3.5% belongs to the top ten. Cells were stimulated nonspecifically with anti-CD3/anti-CD28 magnetic beads. CD4+ T cells upregulating both CD40 ligand and CD69 were sorted as responding cells. These receptors' targets are unknown. Here the sequenced sample was CD4+ T cells sorted from PBMCs after approximately 20-hour stimulation, taken from a patient who received antiretroviral therapy. The receptors shown here come from an adult woman with HIV who was CMV-seropositive.

V usage is TRBV3-1 (or the pseudogene TRBV3-2) and J usage is TRBJ2-7, with a tentative D call TRBD2 (5 bases). The CDR3 covers 14 residues. Germline lookup yields CDR1 LGHDT and CDR2 YNNKEL (reference sequence). The ends were cut back, 0 bases at V and 6 bases at J, with 12 bases in the middle. The CDR3 region has the DNA TGTGCCAGCAGCCAAGATCGCGGGTATTCCGAGCAGTACTTC. This codes for CASSQDRGYSEQYF.

This clone appeared a single time. This chain joins TRBV4-3 and TRBJ2-1; tentatively, D is TRBD2 (6 bases). This CDR3 comprises 14 residues. Germline lookup yields CDR1 LGHNA and CDR2 YSLEER. V lost 0 bases, J lost 9 bases, and 12 bases lay in between. For the CDR3, the DNA is TGCGCCAGCAGCCAAGAAGGAGGGGTGGGTGAGCAGTTCTTC. Protein: CASSQEGGVGEQFF.

V usage is TRBV10-3 and J usage is TRBJ2-3; tentatively, D is TRBD1 or TRBD2 (5 bases each). V was trimmed by 6 bases and J by 1 base, leaving 17 bases between them. Germline loops: CDR1 ENHRY, CDR2 SYGVKD. The CDR3 has 16 residues. Here the CDR3 reads CAIRSRGDTGTDTQYF. CDR3 coding DNA: TGTGCCATCAGATCCAGAGGGGATACGGGCACAGATACGCAGTATTTT.

The gene calls are TRBV6-5 and TRBJ2-3, with D perhaps TRBD2 (6 bases). In germline, CDR1 is MNHEY, CDR2 SVGAGI. This CDR3 spans 15 amino acids. Trimming left V 2 bases short and J 6 bases short, with 15 bases between. CDR3 in DNA: TGTGCCAGCAGTTACCGGGCGGGGTCATCGGATACGCAGTATTTT. Translation: CASSYRAGSSDTQYF.

This clone was counted a single time. The chain joins TRBV11-2 to TRBJ2-7; 7 nucleotides line up with TRBD2. This CDR3 comprises 15 residues. V dropped 0 bases and J dropped 1; count of bases not matched to a gene: 3. CDR1 and CDR2 (germline): SGHAT, FQNNGV. DNA for the CDR3: TGTGCCAGCAGCTTAGAGGGGAGGGGTTCCTACGAGCAGTACTTC. Its protein product is CASSLEGRGSYEQYF.

The chain links TRBV6-1 to TRBJ1-3; possible D gene TRBD1, 5 bases. CDR1 and CDR2 from the germline V gene are MNHNS and SASEGT. This CDR3 is 15 amino acids long. V lost 6 bases, J lost 0 bases, and 12 bases lay in between. The CDR3 DNA is TGTGCCAGCAGCCACCTTGGGGCCTCTGGAAACACCATATATTTT. Translation: CASSHLGASGNTIYF.

The chain employs TRBV5-6 and TRBJ1-6; a weak D match, TRBD1 (6 bases). CDR1 and CDR2 from the germline V gene are SGHDT and YYEEEE. V was pared by 0 bases and J by 7 bases, with 11 bases between. The CDR3 extends over 15 amino acids. The CDR3 bases are TGTGCCAGCAGCTTGGGACAGGTCAAAAATTCACCCCTCCACTTT. Translated: CASSLGQVKNSPLHF.

The chain carries TRBV18 and TRBJ1-5; no definite D call. From germline, CDR1 is KGHSH and CDR2 LQKENI. This CDR3 region has 16 residues. V was cut by 1 base and J by 5 bases, with 15 bases left in between. The CDR3 protein is CASSPLSGSLHQPQHF. The CDR3, as DNA: TGTGCCAGCTCACCACTTTCCGGAAGTTTGCATCAGCCCCAGCATTTT.

This chain links TRBV5-8 with TRBJ1-2; the D is unclear. In germline, CDR1 is SGHTS, CDR2 YDEGEE. V shed 4 bases and J shed 4 bases, with 20 bases lying between them. The CDR3 is made up of 16 amino acids. The CDR3 protein is CASSHPRPNRGYGYTF. CDR3 nucleotide sequence: TGTGCCAGCAGCCACCCTAGACCAAACCGGGGCTATGGCTACACCTTC.

The rearrangement links TRBV11-3 to TRBJ1-1; no firm D call. V was clipped by 5 bases and J by 0 bases, with 13 bases between them. Germline V gene sequence: CDR1 SGHNT, CDR2 YENEEA. The CDR3 covers 15 residues. The chain's CDR3 is CASSPRLTMNTEAFF. For the CDR3, the DNA is TGTGCCAGCAGCCCGAGATTGACAATGAACACTGAAGCTTTCTTT.

Only one count was recorded for this clone. The CDR3 bases are TGTGCCAGCAGTTTATCCCCCCGGGGGGTAAATGGCTACACCTTC. It specifies CASSLSPRGVNGYTF. This rearrangement joins TRBV27 to TRBJ1-2, with D possibly TRBD1 on 5 matching bases. CDR1 and CDR2 (germline): MNHEY, SMNVEV (reference sequence). The CDR3 length is 15 residues. Trimming cost V 0 bases and J 6 bases, with 14 bases left between them.